A selection of T cell receptor beta chains follows, all from one sample in a study of T cell responses to AZD1222 COVID-19 vaccine. The method was immunoSEQ multiplex PCR; TCRdb's version includes in-frame clones alone and lacks a portion of them. Counted here are tens of thousands of clones, 85% to 95% occurring once; the ten biggest clones make up 5.2%. This sample comprised peripheral blood, obtained on day 0 of AZD1222 vaccination. The source of these receptors is an adult in good health. Both conserved end residues are part of each CDR3. The order of the fields is clone size, V gene, J gene, D gene, CDR3 protein, CDR3 DNA. A D gene is named only where the DNA matches it firmly. Not every row has a clone size; where given, it reads once, few, many or a size class.

clone size: .; V gene: TRBV28; J gene: TRBJ1-3; D gene: .; CDR3 protein: CASQTSGATGNTIYF; CDR3 DNA: TGTGCCAGCCAAACCTCAGGGGCGACGGGAAACACCATATATTTT
clone size: .; V gene: TRBV11-1; J gene: TRBJ1-1; D gene: TRBD1; CDR3 protein: CASSLIRGLTEAFF; CDR3 DNA: TGTGCCAGCAGCTTAATAAGGGGGCTGACTGAAGCTTTCTTT
clone size: .; V gene: TRBV5-1; J gene: TRBJ2-3; D gene: .; CDR3 protein: CASSISGARGATDTQYF; CDR3 DNA: TGCGCCAGCAGCATCTCCGGGGCCCGAGGGGCCACAGATACGCAGTATTTT
clone size: .; V gene: TRBV12-3/TRBV12-4; J gene: TRBJ2-5; D gene: .; CDR3 protein: CASSNREETQYF; CDR3 DNA: TGTGCCAGCAGTAACAGGGAAGAGACCCAGTACTTC
clone size: .; V gene: TRBV6-5; J gene: TRBJ2-2; D gene: .; CDR3 protein: CASSYGRPNTGELFF; CDR3 DNA: TGTGCCAGCAGTTACGGCAGGCCGAACACCGGGGAGCTGTTTTTT
clone size: .; V gene: TRBV2; J gene: TRBJ1-5; D gene: .; CDR3 protein: CASRKTDSNQPQHF; CDR3 DNA: TGTGCCAGCAGAAAGACAGATTCCAATCAGCCCCAGCATTTT
clone size: once; V gene: TRBV3-1/TRBV3-2; J gene: TRBJ2-2; D gene: .; CDR3 protein: CASSQVLGVATGELFF; CDR3 DNA: TGTGCCAGCAGCCAAGTCCTCGGGGTAGCCACCGGGGAGCTGTTTTTT
clone size: few; V gene: TRBV13; J gene: TRBJ1-6; D gene: .; CDR3 protein: CASSSLRGNNSPLHF; CDR3 DNA: TGTGCCAGCAGCTCTTTAAGGGGGAACAATTCACCCCTCCACTTT
clone size: .; V gene: TRBV2; J gene: TRBJ2-2; D gene: .; CDR3 protein: CASSENTGNTGELFF; CDR3 DNA: TGTGCCAGCAGTGAAAACACAGGCAACACCGGGGAGCTGTTTTTT
clone size: .; V gene: TRBV19; J gene: TRBJ2-7; D gene: .; CDR3 protein: CASSLEGYEQYF; CDR3 DNA: TGTGCCAGTAGTCTGGAGGGGTACGAGCAGTACTTC
clone size: .; V gene: TRBV7-3; J gene: TRBJ2-3; D gene: .; CDR3 protein: CASSLIAGSTDTQYF; CDR3 DNA: TGTGCCAGCAGCTTAATTGCGGGGAGCACAGATACGCAGTATTTT
clone size: .; V gene: TRBV11-2; J gene: TRBJ1-5; D gene: .; CDR3 protein: CASSLGGSVNQPQHF; CDR3 DNA: TGTGCCAGCAGCCTAGGGGGGTCTGTGAATCAGCCCCAGCATTTT
clone size: .; V gene: TRBV30; J gene: TRBJ2-2; D gene: .; CDR3 protein: CAWSVLGITGELFF; CDR3 DNA: TGTGCCTGGAGTGTATTGGGGATCACCGGGGAGCTGTTTTTT
clone size: .; V gene: TRBV7-6; J gene: TRBJ2-3; D gene: TRBD1; CDR3 protein: CASSKTGGEGDTQYF; CDR3 DNA: TGTGCCAGCAGCAAAACAGGGGGCGAGGGAGATACGCAGTATTTT
clone size: .; V gene: TRBV6-5; J gene: TRBJ2-1; D gene: TRBD2; CDR3 protein: CASGERGSYNEQFF; CDR3 DNA: TGTGCCAGCGGCGAGCGGGGCTCCTACAATGAGCAGTTCTTC
clone size: .; V gene: TRBV7-9; J gene: TRBJ2-4; D gene: .; CDR3 protein: CASSLKGNIQYF; CDR3 DNA: TGTGCCAGCAGCTTGAAAGGAAACATTCAGTACTTC
clone size: .; V gene: TRBV14; J gene: TRBJ2-7; D gene: .; CDR3 protein: CASSRNYEQYF; CDR3 DNA: TGTGCCAGCAGCCGGAACTACGAGCAGTACTTC
clone size: .; V gene: TRBV7-9; J gene: TRBJ1-2; D gene: .; CDR3 protein: CASSGGNRDYGYTF; CDR3 DNA: TGTGCCAGCAGCGGGGGCAACAGGGACTATGGCTACACCTTC
clone size: .; V gene: TRBV30; J gene: TRBJ1-1; D gene: .; CDR3 protein: CAQRGNTEAFF; CDR3 DNA: TGTGCCCAGCGGGGGAACACTGAAGCTTTCTTT
clone size: .; V gene: TRBV3-1/TRBV3-2; J gene: TRBJ2-5; D gene: .; CDR3 protein: CASSQVGETQYF; CDR3 DNA: TGTGCCAGCAGCCAGGTGGGGGAGACCCAGTACTTC
clone size: .; V gene: TRBV11-3; J gene: TRBJ2-7; D gene: TRBD1; CDR3 protein: CASSSGQGAGEQYF; CDR3 DNA: TGTGCCAGCAGCTCCGGACAGGGGGCCGGTGAGCAGTACTTC
clone size: once; V gene: TRBV5-6; J gene: TRBJ1-3; D gene: .; CDR3 protein: CASSLTYSGNTIYF; CDR3 DNA: TGTGCCAGCAGTCTGACCTACTCTGGAAACACCATATATTTT
clone size: .; V gene: TRBV7-2; J gene: TRBJ1-5; D gene: .; CDR3 protein: CASSARGDQPQHF; CDR3 DNA: TGTGCCAGCAGCGCCCGGGGGGATCAGCCCCAGCATTTT
clone size: .; V gene: TRBV24-1; J gene: TRBJ1-2; D gene: .; CDR3 protein: CATSRTALTGYTF; CDR3 DNA: TGTGCCACCAGCAGGACGGCTCTCACTGGCTACACCTTC
clone size: .; V gene: TRBV28; J gene: TRBJ2-7; D gene: .; CDR3 protein: CASSTRTDSYEQYF; CDR3 DNA: TGTGCCAGCAGTACCCGGACAGACTCCTACGAGCAGTACTTC
clone size: .; V gene: TRBV19; J gene: TRBJ2-2; D gene: .; CDR3 protein: CASSGATNTGELFF; CDR3 DNA: TGTGCCAGTTCCGGAGCGACGAACACCGGGGAGCTGTTTTTT
clone size: .; V gene: TRBV15; J gene: TRBJ2-7; D gene: .; CDR3 protein: CATSNTRAESEQYF; CDR3 DNA: TGTGCCACCAGCAACACCAGGGCGGAATCCGAGCAGTACTTC
clone size: once; V gene: TRBV5-1; J gene: TRBJ1-1; D gene: .; CDR3 protein: CASSAGPSTEAFF; CDR3 DNA: TGCGCCAGCAGTGCAGGACCGAGCACTGAAGCTTTCTTT
clone size: .; V gene: TRBV6-5; J gene: TRBJ1-2; D gene: .; CDR3 protein: CASSYRGDGYTF; CDR3 DNA: TGTGCCAGCAGTTACCGCGGAGATGGCTACACCTTC
clone size: .; V gene: TRBV3-1/TRBV3-2; J gene: TRBJ1-1; D gene: .; CDR3 protein: CASSHSGADTEAFF; CDR3 DNA: TGTGCCAGCAGCCACTCGGGGGCCGACACTGAAGCTTTCTTT
clone size: .; V gene: TRBV5-4; J gene: TRBJ2-1; D gene: TRBD1; CDR3 protein: CASSLQGSRYNEQFF; CDR3 DNA: TGTGCCAGCAGCCTACAGGGGAGCCGCTACAATGAGCAGTTCTTC
clone size: once; V gene: TRBV18; J gene: TRBJ2-7; D gene: TRBD1; CDR3 protein: CASSQDRYEQYF; CDR3 DNA: TGTGCCAGCTCACAGGACAGGTACGAGCAGTACTTC
clone size: .; V gene: TRBV5-4; J gene: TRBJ2-2; D gene: .; CDR3 protein: CASSSPGGRTGELFF; CDR3 DNA: TGTGCCAGCAGCTCCCCAGGGGGGCGCACCGGGGAGCTGTTTTTT
clone size: .; V gene: TRBV18; J gene: TRBJ1-1; D gene: .; CDR3 protein: CASSRRTEDTEAFF; CDR3 DNA: TGTGCCAGCTCACGGAGGACAGAAGACACTGAAGCTTTCTTT
clone size: .; V gene: TRBV6-2/TRBV6-3; J gene: TRBJ2-5; D gene: .; CDR3 protein: CASSYSRGVETQYF; CDR3 DNA: TGTGCCAGCAGTTACTCGAGAGGGGTTGAGACCCAGTACTTC
clone size: .; V gene: TRBV30; J gene: TRBJ1-5; D gene: .; CDR3 protein: CAWTQGLVQGNQPQHF; CDR3 DNA: TGTGCCTGGACTCAGGGGTTAGTACAGGGCAATCAGCCCCAGCATTTT